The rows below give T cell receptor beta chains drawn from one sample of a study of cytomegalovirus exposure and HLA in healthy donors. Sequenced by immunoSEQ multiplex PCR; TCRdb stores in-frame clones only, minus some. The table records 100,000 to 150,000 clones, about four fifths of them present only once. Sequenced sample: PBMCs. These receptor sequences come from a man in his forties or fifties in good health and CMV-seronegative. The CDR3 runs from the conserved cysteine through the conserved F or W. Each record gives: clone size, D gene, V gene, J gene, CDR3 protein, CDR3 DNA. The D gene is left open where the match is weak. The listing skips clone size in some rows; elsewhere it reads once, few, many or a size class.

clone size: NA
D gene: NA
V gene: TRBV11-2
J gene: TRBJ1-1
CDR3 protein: CASSPGQSRAFF
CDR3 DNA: TGTGCCAGCAGCCCCGGACAGTCGAGAGCTTTCTTT

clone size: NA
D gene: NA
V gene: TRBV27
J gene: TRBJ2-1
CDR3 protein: CASSLVTGYNEQFF
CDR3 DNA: TGTGCCAGCAGTTTAGTGACGGGTTACAATGAGCAGTTCTTC

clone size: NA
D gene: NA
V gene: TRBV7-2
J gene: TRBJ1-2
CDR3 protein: CASSLSGGTSYGYTF
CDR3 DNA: TGTGCCAGCAGCTTATCGGGAGGTACCTCCTATGGCTACACCTTC

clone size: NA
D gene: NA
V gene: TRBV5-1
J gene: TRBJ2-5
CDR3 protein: CASSLELQGGWETQYF
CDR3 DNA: TGCGCCAGCAGCTTGGAGTTGCAGGGAGGTTGGGAGACCCAGTACTTC

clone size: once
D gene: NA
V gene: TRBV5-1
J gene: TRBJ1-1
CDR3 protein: CASREGNTEAFF
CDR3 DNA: TGCGCCAGTAGAGAGGGGAACACTGAAGCTTTCTTT

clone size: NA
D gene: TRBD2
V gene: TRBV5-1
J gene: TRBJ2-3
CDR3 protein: CASSRAETSGGARDTQYF
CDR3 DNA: TGCGCCAGCAGCCGGGCCGAGACTAGCGGGGGGGCCCGGGATACGCAGTATTTT

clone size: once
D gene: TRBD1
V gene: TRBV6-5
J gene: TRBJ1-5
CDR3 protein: CASSYRQGAQPQHF
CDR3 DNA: TGTGCCAGCAGTTACAGACAGGGGGCGCAGCCCCAGCATTTT

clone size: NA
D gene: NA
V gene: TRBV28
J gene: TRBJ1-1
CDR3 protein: CASIEWGGENTEAFF
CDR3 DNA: TGTGCCAGCATCGAATGGGGGGGCGAGAACACTGAAGCTTTCTTT

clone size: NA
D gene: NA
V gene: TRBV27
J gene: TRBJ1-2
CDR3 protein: CASSFAGTTSYGYTF
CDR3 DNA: TGTGCCAGCAGTTTCGCCGGGACAACATCATATGGCTACACCTTC

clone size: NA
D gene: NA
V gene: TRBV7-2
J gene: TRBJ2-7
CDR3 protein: CASSPTGYFASDVYEQYF
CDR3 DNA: TGTGCCAGCAGCCCAACAGGGTACTTCGCGAGCGACGTTTACGAGCAGTACTTC

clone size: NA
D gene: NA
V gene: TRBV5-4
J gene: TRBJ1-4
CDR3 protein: CASSLWGGDEKLFF
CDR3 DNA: TGTGCCAGCAGCTTGTGGGGGGGAGACGAAAAACTGTTTTTT

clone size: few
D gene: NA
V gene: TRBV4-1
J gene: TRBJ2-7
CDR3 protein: CASSQGLLRRGSSYEQYF
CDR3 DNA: TGCGCCAGCAGCCAAGGACTATTACGGCGGGGAAGCTCCTACGAGCAGTACTTC

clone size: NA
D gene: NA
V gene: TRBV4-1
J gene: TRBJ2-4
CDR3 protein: CASSPPGRGRNIQYF
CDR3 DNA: TGCGCCAGCAGCCCCCCGGGGCGGGGGCGAAACATTCAGTACTTC

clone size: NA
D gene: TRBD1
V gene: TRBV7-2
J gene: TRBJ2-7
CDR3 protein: CASSSDWTGEQYF
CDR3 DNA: TGTGCCAGCAGCTCGGACTGGACAGGCGAGCAGTACTTC

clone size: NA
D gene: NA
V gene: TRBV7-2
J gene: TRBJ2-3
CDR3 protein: CASKQSNVADTQYF
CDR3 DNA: TGTGCCAGCAAACAGTCAAACGTAGCAGATACGCAGTATTTT

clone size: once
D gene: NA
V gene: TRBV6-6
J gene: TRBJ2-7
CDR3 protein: CASSYGTGVYEQYF
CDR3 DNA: TGTGCCAGCAGTTACGGTACGGGGGTGTACGAGCAGTACTTC

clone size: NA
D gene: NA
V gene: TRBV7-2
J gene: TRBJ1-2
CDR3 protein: CASSSPGQKNYGYTF
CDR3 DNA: TGTGCCAGCAGCTCTCCGGGACAAAAAAACTATGGCTACACCTTC

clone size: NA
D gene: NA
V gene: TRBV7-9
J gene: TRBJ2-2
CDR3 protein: CASSLAGGLGHGELFF
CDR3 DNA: TGTGCCAGCAGCTTAGCCGGGGGGCTAGGTCACGGGGAGCTGTTTTTT

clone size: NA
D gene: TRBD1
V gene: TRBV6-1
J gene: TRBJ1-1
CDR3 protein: CASSSGTGINTEAFF
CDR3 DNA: TGTGCCAGCAGTTCCGGGACAGGTATAAACACTGAAGCTTTCTTT

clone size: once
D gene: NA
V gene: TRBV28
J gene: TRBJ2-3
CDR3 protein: CASNLGVGDIDTDTQYF
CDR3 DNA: TGTGCCAGCAATCTAGGGGTTGGGGACATCGACACAGATACGCAGTATTTT

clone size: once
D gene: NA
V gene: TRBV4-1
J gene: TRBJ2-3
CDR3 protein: CASSQVIGRVTDTQYF
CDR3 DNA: TGCGCCAGCAGCCAAGTCATTGGCAGGGTCACAGATACGCAGTATTTT

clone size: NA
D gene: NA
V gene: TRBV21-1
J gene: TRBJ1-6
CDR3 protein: CASGSGVSTF
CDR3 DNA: TGTGCCAGCGGATCCGGGGTCAGTACCTTT

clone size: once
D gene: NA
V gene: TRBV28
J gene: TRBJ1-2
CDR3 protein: CASSLRQGRYGYTF
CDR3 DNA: TGTGCCAGCAGTTTAAGGCAGGGGCGCTATGGCTACACCTTC

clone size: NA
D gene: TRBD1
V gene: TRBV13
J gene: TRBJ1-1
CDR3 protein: CASSLGGGASTEAFF
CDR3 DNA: TGTGCCAGCAGCTTAGGAGGGGGCGCGAGCACTGAAGCTTTCTTT

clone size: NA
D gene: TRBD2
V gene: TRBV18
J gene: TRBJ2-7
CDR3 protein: CASSPGTSYTYEQYF
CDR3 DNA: TGTGCCAGCTCACCGGGGACTAGCTATACCTACGAGCAGTACTTC

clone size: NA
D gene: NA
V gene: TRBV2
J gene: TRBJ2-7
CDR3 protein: CASSGVYEQYF
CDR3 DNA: TGTGCCAGCAGTGGAGTCTACGAGCAGTACTTC

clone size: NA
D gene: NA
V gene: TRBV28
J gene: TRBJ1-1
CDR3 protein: CASSSGTQNFNMNTEAFF
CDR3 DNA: TGTGCCAGCAGTTCCGGGACACAAAACTTTAACATGAACACTGAAGCTTTCTTT

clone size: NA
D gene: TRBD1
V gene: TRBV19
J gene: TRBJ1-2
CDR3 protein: CASSITGGQGLHGYTF
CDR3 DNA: TGTGCCAGTAGTATAACCGGAGGACAGGGTCTCCATGGCTACACCTTC

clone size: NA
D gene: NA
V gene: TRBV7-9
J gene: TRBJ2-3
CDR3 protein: CASSLASGAPDTQYF
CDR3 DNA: TGTGCCAGCAGCTTAGCGAGCGGCGCCCCAGATACGCAGTATTTT

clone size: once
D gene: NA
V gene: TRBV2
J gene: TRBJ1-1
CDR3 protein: CASSLQSEGAEAFF
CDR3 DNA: TGTGCCAGCAGCTTACAATCCGAGGGGGCTGAAGCTTTCTTT

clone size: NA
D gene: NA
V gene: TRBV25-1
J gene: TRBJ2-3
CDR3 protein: CASSGVSQYTDTQYF
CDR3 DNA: TGTGCCAGCAGTGGTGTCAGTCAATATACAGATACGCAGTATTTT

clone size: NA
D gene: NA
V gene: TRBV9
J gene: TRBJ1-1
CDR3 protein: CASSRGIMNTEAFF
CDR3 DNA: TGTGCCAGCAGCCGGGGGATAATGAACACTGAAGCTTTCTTT

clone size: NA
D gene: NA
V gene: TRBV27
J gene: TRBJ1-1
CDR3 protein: CASSLATGLSEAFF
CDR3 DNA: TGTGCCAGCAGTTTAGCGACAGGACTCTCTGAAGCTTTCTTT

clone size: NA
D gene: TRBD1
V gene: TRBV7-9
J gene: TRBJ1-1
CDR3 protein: CASSVGQGEAFF
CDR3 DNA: TGTGCCAGCAGCGTGGGACAGGGTGAAGCTTTCTTT

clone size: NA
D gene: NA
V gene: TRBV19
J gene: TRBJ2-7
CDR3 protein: CASSIVAGKSEQYF
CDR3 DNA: TGTGCCAGTAGTATAGTCGCAGGGAAGTCCGAGCAGTACTTC

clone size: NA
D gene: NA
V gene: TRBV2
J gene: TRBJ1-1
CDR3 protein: CASSRTENTEAFF
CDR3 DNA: TGTGCCAGCAGTAGAACAGAGAACACTGAAGCTTTCTTT

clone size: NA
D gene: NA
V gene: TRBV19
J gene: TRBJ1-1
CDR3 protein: CASSPSRGLSEAFF
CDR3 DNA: TGTGCCAGTAGTCCCTCCCGGGGACTGTCTGAAGCTTTCTTT

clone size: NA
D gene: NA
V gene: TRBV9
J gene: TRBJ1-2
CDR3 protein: CASSELTQGVDYGYTF
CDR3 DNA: TGTGCCAGCAGCGAACTCACCCAGGGTGTGGACTATGGCTACACCTTC

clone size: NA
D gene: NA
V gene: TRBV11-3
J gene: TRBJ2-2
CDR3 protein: CASSGHGGRGGELFF
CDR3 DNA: TGTGCCAGCAGCGGACACGGGGGTCGTGGCGGGGAGCTGTTTTTT

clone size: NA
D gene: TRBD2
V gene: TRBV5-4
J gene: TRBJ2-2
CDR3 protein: CASSLSAGGYGELFF
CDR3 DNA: TGTGCCAGCAGCCTCTCGGCGGGAGGCTACGGGGAGCTGTTTTTT

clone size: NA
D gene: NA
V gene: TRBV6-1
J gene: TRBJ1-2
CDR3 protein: CASSAIHLTINYGYTF
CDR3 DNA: TGTGCCAGCAGTGCTATCCATTTGACAATTAACTATGGCTACACCTTC

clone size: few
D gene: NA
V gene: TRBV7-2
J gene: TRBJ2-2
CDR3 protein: CASSLGTIGELFF
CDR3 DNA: TGTGCCAGCAGCTTAGGGACAATCGGGGAGCTGTTTTTT

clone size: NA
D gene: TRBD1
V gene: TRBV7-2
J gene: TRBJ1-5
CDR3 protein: CASSPDRGVSNQPQHF
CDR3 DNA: TGTGCCAGCAGCCCCGACAGGGGGGTTAGCAATCAGCCCCAGCATTTT

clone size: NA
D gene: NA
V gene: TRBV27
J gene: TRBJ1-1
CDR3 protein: CASSLSPGASNTEAFF
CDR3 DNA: TGTGCCAGCAGTTTATCGCCAGGGGCATCGAACACTGAAGCTTTCTTT

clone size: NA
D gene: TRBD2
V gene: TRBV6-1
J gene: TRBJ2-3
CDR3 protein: CASSAGGATDTQYF
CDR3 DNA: TGTGCCAGCAGTGCCGGGGGGGCCACAGATACGCAGTATTTT

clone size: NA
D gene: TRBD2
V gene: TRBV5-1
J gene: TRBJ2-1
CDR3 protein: CASTSLAGEQYNEQFF
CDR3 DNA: TGCGCCAGCACTAGCCTAGCGGGGGAACAATACAATGAGCAGTTCTTC

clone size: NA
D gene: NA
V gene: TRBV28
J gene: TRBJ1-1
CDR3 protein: CASSDTEAFF
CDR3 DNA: TGTGCCAGCAGCGACACTGAAGCTTTCTTT

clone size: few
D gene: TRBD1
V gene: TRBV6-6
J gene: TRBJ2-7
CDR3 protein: CASCRTGNYEQYF
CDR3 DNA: TGTGCCAGCTGTAGGACAGGCAACTACGAGCAGTACTTC

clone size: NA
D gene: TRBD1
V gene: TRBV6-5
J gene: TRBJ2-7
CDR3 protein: CASSPGTEYYEQYF
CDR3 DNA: TGTGCCAGCAGCCCCGGGACAGAATACTACGAGCAGTACTTC

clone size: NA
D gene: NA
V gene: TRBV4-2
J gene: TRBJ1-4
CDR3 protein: CASSQDGARGEKLFF
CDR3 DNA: TGTGCCAGCAGCCAAGATGGAGCCAGGGGTGAAAAACTGTTTTTT

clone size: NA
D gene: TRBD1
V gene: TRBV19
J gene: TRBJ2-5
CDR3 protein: CASMDRGRGETQYF
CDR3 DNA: TGTGCCAGTATGGACAGGGGGCGCGGGGAGACCCAGTACTTC

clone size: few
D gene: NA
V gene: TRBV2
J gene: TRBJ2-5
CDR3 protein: CASQYSAAGGQETQYF
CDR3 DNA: TGTGCCAGCCAGTATAGTGCGGCAGGGGGGCAAGAGACCCAGTACTTC

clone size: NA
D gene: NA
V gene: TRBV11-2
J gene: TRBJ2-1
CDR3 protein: CASSLRRGTGEEQFF
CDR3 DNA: TGTGCCAGCAGCTTAAGGCGGGGCACCGGGGAGGAGCAGTTCTTC

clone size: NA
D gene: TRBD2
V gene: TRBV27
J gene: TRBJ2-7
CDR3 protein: CASSSFGRGDYEQYF
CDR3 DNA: TGTGCCAGCAGTTCGTTTGGGCGGGGGGACTACGAGCAGTACTTC

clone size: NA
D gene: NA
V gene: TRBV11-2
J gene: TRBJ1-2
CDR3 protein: CASSLADSPGYTF
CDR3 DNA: TGTGCCAGCAGCTTAGCGGACAGTCCCGGCTACACCTTC